The 4 T cell receptor beta chains below were found in one sample sequenced in a study of tumor-infiltrating lymphocytes in primary liver carcinoma. From around 530 ng of total RNA, TCR beta-specific cDNA was reverse-transcribed using a constant-region primer. Amplification in three nested multiplex PCR rounds with slightly modified ARM-PCR gave rise to TCR beta libraries. Primers for the first two PCR rounds were TRBV1-TRBV30 forward primers and a C-beta reverse primer (about 11 cycles per round). MiXCR was run by TCRdb on the multiplex PCR reads, yielding one entry per CDR3 protein. Here the sample spans almost 200,000 distinct CDR3 sequences, around 60% being singletons. The researchers obtained blood RNA from unsorted whole blood and also extracted germline DNA. Sequenced sample: peripheral blood. The receptors originated from a woman in her sixties or seventies with primary liver carcinoma and hepatitis B virus infection.

Note on this clonotype: A read error may explain this, as a much larger clone is one base away. J is TRBJ2-7 and V is TRBV10-3; 9 bases are a match to TRBD2. V was clipped by 7 bases and J by 2 bases; unmatched bases: 6. Germline CDR1 reads ENHRY; CDR2 reads SYGVKD. This CDR3 has 14 residues. CDR3 region: CAIKKTSGPYEQYF. In DNA form, the CDR3 reads TGTGCCATCAAGAAGACTAGCGGACCCTACGAGCAGTACTTC.

The rearrangement joins TRBV11-2 to TRBJ1-1; D is unresolved. This CDR3 is built from 13 residues. Germline V CDR1 and CDR2: SGHAT, FQNNGV. The V end lost 0 bases, the J end lost 6 bases, and 8 bases lay between the germline ends. The CDR3 reads CASSLEGSAEAFF. CDR3 in DNA: TGTGCCAGCAGCTTAGAGGGGAGCGCTGAAGCTTTCTTT.

This clonotype was recorded many times. The chain has TRBV29-1 and TRBJ1-1; tentative D call: TRBD1 (6 bases). This CDR3 contains 15 residues. V shed 4 bases and J shed 0 bases, with 15 bases lying between them. Germline lookup yields CDR1 SQVTM and CDR2 ANQGSEA. CDR3 bases: TGCAGCGTTGTGGACAGCCGAGGCATGAACACTGAAGCTTTCTTT. Amino acid sequence: CSVVDSRGMNTEAFF. The full variable domain, with the rest looked up from reference TRBV29-1 and TRBJ1-1, is SAVISQKPSRDICQRGTSLTIQCQVDSQVTMMFWYRQQPGQSLTLIATANQGSEATYESGFVIDKFPISRPNLTFSTLTVSNMSPEDSSIYLCSVVDSRGMNTEAFFGQGTRLTVV.

V is TRBV28 and J is TRBJ2-7; possibly TRBD2 for D (6 bases). This CDR3 region has 14 residues. Germline V lookup: CDR1 MDHEN, CDR2 SYDVKM. V dropped 8 bases and J dropped 5 bases, with 19 bases sitting between them. The CDR3 loop reads CASFKGRTGHEQYF. CDR3 nucleotides: TGTGCCAGCTTCAAGGGGAGGACCGGGCACGAGCAGTACTTC.